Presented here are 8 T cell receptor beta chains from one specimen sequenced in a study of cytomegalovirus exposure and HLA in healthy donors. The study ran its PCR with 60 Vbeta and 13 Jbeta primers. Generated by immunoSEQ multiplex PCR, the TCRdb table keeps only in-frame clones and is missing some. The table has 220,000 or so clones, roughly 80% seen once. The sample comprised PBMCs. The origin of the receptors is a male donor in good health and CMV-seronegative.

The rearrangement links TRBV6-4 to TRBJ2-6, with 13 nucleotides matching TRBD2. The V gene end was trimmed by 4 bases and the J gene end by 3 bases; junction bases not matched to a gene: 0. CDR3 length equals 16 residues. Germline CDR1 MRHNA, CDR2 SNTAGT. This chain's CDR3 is CASSGTSGSGANVLTF. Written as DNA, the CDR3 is TGTGCCAGCAGTGGGACTAGCGGGAGTGGGGCCAACGTCCTGACTTTC.

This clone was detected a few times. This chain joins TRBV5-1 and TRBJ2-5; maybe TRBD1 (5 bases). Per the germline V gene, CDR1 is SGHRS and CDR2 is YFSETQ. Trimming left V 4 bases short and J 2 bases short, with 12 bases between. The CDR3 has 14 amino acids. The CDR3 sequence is CASSLAGIQETQYF. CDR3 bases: TGCGCCAGCAGCCTGGCAGGGATACAAGAGACCCAGTACTTC.

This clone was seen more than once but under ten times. CDR3 nucleotides: TGTGCCATCAGTGACTTGGACAGGGGGCGTCATCAGCCCCAGCATTTT. The encoded protein is CAISDLDRGRHQPQHF. The rearrangement joins TRBV10-3 to TRBJ1-5, with 11 bases identical to TRBD1. V shed 3 bases, J shed 5 bases, and the junction held 6 bases outside the gene matches. CDR1 is ENHRY, CDR2 SYGVKD, per germline. The CDR3 length is 16 residues.

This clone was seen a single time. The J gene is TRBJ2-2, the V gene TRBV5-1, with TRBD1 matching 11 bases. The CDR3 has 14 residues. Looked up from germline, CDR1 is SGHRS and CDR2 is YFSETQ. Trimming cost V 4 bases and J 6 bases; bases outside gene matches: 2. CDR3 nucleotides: TGCGCCAGCAGCCGGGACAGGGGGTCCGGGGAGCTGTTTTTT. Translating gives CASSRDRGSGELFF.

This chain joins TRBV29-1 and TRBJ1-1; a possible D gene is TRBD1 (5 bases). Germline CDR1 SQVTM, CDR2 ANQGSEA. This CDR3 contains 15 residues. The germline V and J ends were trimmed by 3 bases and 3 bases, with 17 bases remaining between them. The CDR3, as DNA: TGCAGCGTTGAGAATCCAGGGTTGAGGTACACTGAAGCTTTCTTT. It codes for CSVENPGLRYTEAFF.

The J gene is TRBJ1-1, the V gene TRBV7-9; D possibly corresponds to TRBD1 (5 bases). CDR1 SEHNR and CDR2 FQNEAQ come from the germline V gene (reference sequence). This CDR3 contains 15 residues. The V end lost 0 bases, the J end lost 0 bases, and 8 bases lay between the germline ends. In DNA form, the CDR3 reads TGTGCCAGCAGCTTAGCGGAGGGGATGAACACTGAAGCTTTCTTT. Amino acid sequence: CASSLAEGMNTEAFF.

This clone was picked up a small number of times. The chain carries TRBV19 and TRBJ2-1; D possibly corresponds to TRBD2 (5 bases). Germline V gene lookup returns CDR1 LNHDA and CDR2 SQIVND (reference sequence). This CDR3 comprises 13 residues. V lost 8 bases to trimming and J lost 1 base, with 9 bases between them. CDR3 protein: CASAPGSYNEQFF. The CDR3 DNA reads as TGTGCCAGTGCCCCGGGGTCCTACAATGAGCAGTTCTTC.

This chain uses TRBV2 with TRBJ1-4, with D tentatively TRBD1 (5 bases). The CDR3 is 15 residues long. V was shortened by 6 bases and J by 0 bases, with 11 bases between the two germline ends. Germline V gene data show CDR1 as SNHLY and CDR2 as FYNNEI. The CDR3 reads CASRADRSTNEKLFF. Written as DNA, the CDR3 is TGTGCCAGCAGGGCTGACAGATCAACTAATGAAAAACTGTTTTTT.